The 8 T cell receptor beta chains in this list originate from one sample, sequenced in a study of shared clonotypes between healthy human individuals. Sequencing used immunoSEQ multiplex PCR; TCRdb keeps in-frame clones, though not all of them. The repertoire holds around 2.1 million clones, with roughly 95% as singletons. The sample taken for sequencing was naive CD4+ T cells sorted from blood. Subset defined: CD45RA+ positively selected. The receptors come from a man younger than 35 in good health.

The V call is TRBV7-9, the J call TRBJ1-1; 9 nucleotides agree with TRBD1. CDR3 length: 16 amino acids. Germline assignment: CDR1 SEHNR and CDR2 FQNEAQ (reference sequence). Unmatched junction bases numbered 10, after V lost 5 bases and J lost 3 bases. CDR3 sequence: CASSPTGGVFDTEAFF. The CDR3 coding sequence is TGTGCCAGCAGCCCTACAGGGGGCGTTTTTGACACTGAAGCTTTCTTT.

The rearrangement joins TRBV10-3 to TRBJ2-1; D is ambiguous. Trimming removed 6 bases from V and 8 bases from J, with 11 bases in between. Germline loops: CDR1 ENHRY, CDR2 SYGVKD. This CDR3 spans 12 amino acids. CDR3 coding DNA: TGTGCCATCAGCCGGGCGGTCGATGAGCAGTTCTTC. Its translation is CAISRAVDEQFF.

The chain couples TRBV5-4 to TRBJ2-5; 7 positions match TRBD2. The CDR3 loop spans 15 amino acids. V trimming: 4 bases; J trimming: 6 bases; junction bases outside the gene matches: 12. Germline V lookup: CDR1 SGHNT, CDR2 YYREEE (reference sequence). The CDR3 region has the DNA TGTGCCAGCAGCGTGGAGACTAGCCTGCTGCAGACCCAGTACTTC. Translating gives CASSVETSLLQTQYF.

V gene TRBV7-2 combines with J gene TRBJ2-2; 9 bases match TRBD2. V gave up 1 base and J gave up 6 bases; unmatched junction bases: 6. CDR1 and CDR2 from the germline V gene are SGHTA and FQGNSA. This CDR3 region has 16 residues. CDR3 sequence reads: CASSLDGGRGPGELFF. CDR3 DNA sequence: TGTGCCAGCAGCTTAGACGGCGGGAGGGGACCCGGGGAGCTGTTTTTT.

The chain combines TRBV7-9 with TRBJ1-3; 7 bases map to TRBD1. The J segment lost 0 bases and the V segment lost 5 bases, leaving 13 bases of the junction unmatched. The CDR3 consists of 18 residues. Looked up from germline, CDR1 is SEHNR and CDR2 is FQNEAQ (reference sequence). CDR3 in amino acids: CASSRETGTVSSGNTIYF. CDR3 nucleotide sequence: TGTGCCAGCAGCCGTGAGACCGGGACAGTGAGCTCTGGAAACACCATATATTTT.

The genes are TRBV6-5 and TRBJ2-2; 7 bases fit TRBD2. With 6 bases clipped from V and 5 bases from J, the junction kept 6 bases outside the gene matches. CDR3 length: 14 amino acids. The germline V gene has CDR1 MNHEY and CDR2 SVGAGI. The DNA of the CDR3 is TGTGCCAGCAGGCGTACTAGCGAAACCGGGGAGCTGTTTTTT. Translated: CASRRTSETGELFF.

The chain recombines TRBV6-5 with TRBJ1-3; D call uncertain. Germline V lookup: CDR1 MNHEY, CDR2 SVGAGI. The V gene lost 0 bases and the J gene lost 4 bases, with 7 bases spanning the gap. The CDR3 covers 14 residues. CDR3 amino acids: CASSYSKIGNTIYF. The CDR3 nucleotides are TGTGCCAGCAGTTACTCGAAAATCGGAAACACCATATATTTT.

The sample holds one count of this clone. The CDR3 spells CASSLIIGNQPQHF. In DNA, the CDR3 is TGTGCCAGCAGTTTAATCATTGGCAATCAGCCCCAGCATTTT. The J gene is TRBJ1-5, the V gene TRBV28; no clear D. The CDR3 runs 14 residues. The germline CDR1 and CDR2 sequences are MDHEN and SYDVKM. Trimming removed 2 bases from V and 2 bases from J, with 7 bases in between.